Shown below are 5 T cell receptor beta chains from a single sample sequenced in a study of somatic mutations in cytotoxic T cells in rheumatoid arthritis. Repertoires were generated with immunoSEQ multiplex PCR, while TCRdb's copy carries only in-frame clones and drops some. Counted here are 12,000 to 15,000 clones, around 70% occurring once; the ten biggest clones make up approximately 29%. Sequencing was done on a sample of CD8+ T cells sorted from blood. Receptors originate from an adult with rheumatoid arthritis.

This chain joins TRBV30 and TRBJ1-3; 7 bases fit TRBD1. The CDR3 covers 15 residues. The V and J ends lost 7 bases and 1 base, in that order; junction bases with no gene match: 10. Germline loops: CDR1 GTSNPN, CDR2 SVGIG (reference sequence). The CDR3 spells CAYLDRDLSGNTIYF. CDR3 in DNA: TGTGCCTACCTTGACAGGGACCTGTCTGGAAACACCATATATTTT.

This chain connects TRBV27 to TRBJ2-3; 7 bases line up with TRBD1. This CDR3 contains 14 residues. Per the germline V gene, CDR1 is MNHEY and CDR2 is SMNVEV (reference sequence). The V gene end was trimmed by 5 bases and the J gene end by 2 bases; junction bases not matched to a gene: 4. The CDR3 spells CASSIDRDTDTQYF. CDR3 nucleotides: TGTGCCAGCAGTATCGACAGGGACACAGATACGCAGTATTTT.

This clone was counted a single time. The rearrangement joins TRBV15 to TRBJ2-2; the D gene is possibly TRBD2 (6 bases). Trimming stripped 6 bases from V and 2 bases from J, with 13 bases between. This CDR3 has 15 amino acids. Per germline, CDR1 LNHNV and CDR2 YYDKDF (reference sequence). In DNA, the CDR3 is TGTGCCACCAGGGAAACCGGGGGAAACACCGGGGAGCTGTTTTTT. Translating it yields CATRETGGNTGELFF.

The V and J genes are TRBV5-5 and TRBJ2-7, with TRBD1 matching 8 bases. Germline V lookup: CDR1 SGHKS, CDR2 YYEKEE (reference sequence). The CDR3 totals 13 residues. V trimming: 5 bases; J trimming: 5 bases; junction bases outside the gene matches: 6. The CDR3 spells CASRGQGRNEQYF. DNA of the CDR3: TGTGCCAGCAGAGGACAGGGTCGGAACGAGCAGTACTTC.

In DNA, the CDR3 is TGTGCCAGCAGCTTAGATGTACAGGGGCTAGAGTGGAATTCACCCCTCCACTTT. This sequence encodes CASSLDVQGLEWNSPLHF. The V and J genes are TRBV7-2 and TRBJ1-6; 7 bases are shared with TRBD1. V lost 1 base and J lost 7; bases outside the gene matches: 13. CDR3 length equals 18 residues. The V gene's germline CDR1 is SGHTA and CDR2 FQGNSA.